A single sample is the source of the 16 T cell receptor beta chains below, sequenced in a study of shared clonotypes between healthy human individuals. The method was immunoSEQ multiplex PCR; TCRdb's version includes in-frame clones alone and lacks a portion of them. The table includes about 2 million clones, about 95% detected once. In the naive CD8 group, cells lacked CD45RO and were positively selected for CCR7, so terminally differentiated effector memory CD45RA+ cells were left out. Sequenced sample: naive CD8+ T cells sorted from blood. All receptors derive from a man between 18 and 29 years old in good health.

This chain joins TRBV13 and TRBJ2-3, with 12 bases that match TRBD2. CDR1 is PRHDT and CDR2 is FYEKMQ in the germline V gene (reference sequence). This CDR3 is built from 17 residues. V trimming: 0 bases; J trimming: 3 bases; junction bases outside the gene matches: 4. The CDR3 spells CASSLGTSGSLTDTQYF. DNA for the CDR3: TGTGCCAGCAGCTTAGGGACTAGCGGGAGTCTAACAGATACGCAGTATTTT.

The rearrangement links TRBV5-1 to TRBJ2-7, with TRBD2 matching 13 bases. The CDR3 runs to 15 residues. The J segment lost 3 bases and the V segment lost 4 bases, leaving 4 bases of the junction unmatched. The V gene's germline CDR1 is SGHRS and CDR2 YFSETQ. The CDR3 loop is CASSARLAGGYEQYF. As DNA, the CDR3 is TGCGCCAGCAGCGCCCGACTAGCGGGAGGCTACGAGCAGTACTTC.

Concerning this clone: The sample carries other DNA sequences with the same CDR3. The genes are TRBV5-6 and TRBJ1-2; D may be TRBD1 (5 bases). Germline V gene lookup returns CDR1 SGHDT and CDR2 YYEEEE. Trimming removed 1 base from V and 0 bases from J, with 7 bases in between. CDR3 length equals 14 residues. The CDR3 DNA follows: TGTGCCAGCAGCTTGCAGGGTTCTAACTATGGCTACACCTTC. It yields the protein CASSLQGSNYGYTF.

This chain connects TRBV7-8 to TRBJ1-1; no clear D gene. Trimming pared 2 bases from V and 7 bases from J, leaving 11 bases between. Looked up from germline, CDR1 is SGHVS and CDR2 is FQNEAQ. The CDR3 loop spans 13 amino acids. Here the CDR3 DNA reads TGTGCCAGCAGCTTAATGGTAGGGAATGAAGCTTTCTTT. Its translation: CASSLMVGNEAFF.

The J gene is TRBJ2-7, the V gene TRBV27, with TRBD1 matching 7 bases. The germline gives CDR1 MNHEY, CDR2 SMNVEV (reference sequence). There are 15 residues in the CDR3. Trimming at V came to 6 bases and at J to 2 bases, leaving 10 bases not matched to a gene. The CDR3 loop reads CASRYRIRGTYEQYF. CDR3 nucleotide sequence: TGTGCCAGCAGATATAGAATCAGGGGGACCTACGAGCAGTACTTC.

J is TRBJ2-7 and V is TRBV18; the D is unclear. The germline V and J ends were trimmed by 3 bases and 0 bases, with 18 bases remaining between them. This CDR3 region has 17 residues. Germline CDR1 is KGHSH and CDR2 is LQKENI. DNA of the CDR3: TGTGCCAGCTCACCCTCCCCATCATACTTGGGCTCCTACGAGCAGTACTTC. It specifies CASSPSPSYLGSYEQYF.

This chain joins TRBV6-5 and TRBJ1-2, with D possibly matching TRBD1 (5 bases). CDR1 and CDR2 from the germline V gene are MNHEY and SVGAGI. V lost 5 bases to trimming and J lost 4 bases, with 8 bases between them. This CDR3 is 12 amino acids long. The CDR3 loop is CASSEDSYGYTF. CDR3 bases: TGTGCCAGCAGTGAAGACAGCTATGGCTACACCTTC.

In this sample, this clone turned up once. The chain combines TRBV25-1 with TRBJ2-3, with 9 bases lining up with TRBD1. J gave up 1 base and V 6 bases, and 5 bases lay outside the gene matches. CDR1 is MGHDK, CDR2 SYGVNS, per germline. This CDR3 is 15 amino acids long. The CDR3 region is CASSRTGVRTDTQYF. The CDR3 region has the DNA TGTGCCAGCAGCAGGACAGGGGTTCGCACAGATACGCAGTATTTT.

The CDR3 is CASSPTGGRAGNEQFF. Here the CDR3 DNA reads TGTGCCAGCTCACCCACGGGCGGGAGGGCCGGCAATGAGCAGTTCTTC. The gene calls are TRBV18 and TRBJ2-1; 9 positions match TRBD2. The CDR3 runs to 16 residues. Losses at the gene ends were 3 bases for V and 6 bases for J; bases not matched to a gene: 9. Germline V gene lookup returns CDR1 KGHSH and CDR2 LQKENI. The entire variable domain, with the rest obtained from reference TRBV18 and TRBJ2-1, is as follows: NAGVMQNPRHLVRRRGQEARLRCSPMKGHSHVYWYRQLPEEGLKFMVYLQKENIIDESGMPKERFSAEFPKEGPSILRIQQVVRGDSAAYFCASSPTGGRAGNEQFFGPGTRLTVL.

The chain links TRBV9 to TRBJ2-7, with 9 bases fitting TRBD1. Trimming at V came to 4 bases and at J to 5 bases, leaving 7 bases not matched to a gene. This CDR3 is 14 amino acids long. Germline CDR1 reads SGDLS; CDR2 reads YYNGEE. CDR3 protein: CASSSGGQGHEQYF. As DNA, the CDR3 is TGTGCCAGCAGCTCGGGGGGACAGGGCCACGAGCAGTACTTC.

This chain links TRBV15 with TRBJ1-2; D is ambiguous. The CDR3 extends over 14 amino acids. Trimming shortened V by 3 bases and J by 8 bases, and 16 bases separated the two germline ends. From germline, CDR1 is LNHNV and CDR2 YYDKDF (reference sequence). The CDR3: CATSRTNDAGGYTF. The CDR3 nucleotides are TGTGCCACCAGCAGGACGAACGATGCGGGGGGCTACACCTTC.

The chain uses TRBV21-1 and TRBJ1-4; no check of the table's D call, TRBD1, against the DNA was made. TRBV21-1 is designated a pseudogene. The CDR3 has 17 residues. In nucleotides, the CDR3 is TGTGCCAGCAGCCCGCGGGACAGGGGGGGAATGGATGAAAAACTGTTTTTT. Amino acids: CASSPRDRGGMDEKLFF.

The rearrangement links TRBV27 to TRBJ1-1; no clear D. The V gene lost 5 bases and the J gene lost 4 bases, with 8 bases spanning the gap. Germline V CDR1 and CDR2: MNHEY, SMNVEV (reference sequence). The CDR3 contains 12 residues. CDR3 loop: CASSPIGTEAFF. The DNA for the CDR3 is TGTGCCAGCAGTCCCATTGGCACTGAAGCTTTCTTT.

The chain is built from TRBV7-9 and TRBJ1-2; D may be TRBD1 (6 bases). This CDR3 has 15 residues. Between the trimmed V and J ends, which lost 8 bases and 4 bases, there was a span of 20 bases. Per germline, CDR1 SEHNR and CDR2 FQNEAQ (reference sequence). CDR3 region: CASLPLGDTSYGYTF. The DNA of the CDR3 is TGTGCCAGCTTACCCCTCGGGGACACTTCCTATGGCTACACCTTC.

In DNA, the CDR3 is TGTGCCAGCAGCCCCGGGACAGCCAATGAGCAGTTCTTC. This sequence encodes CASSPGTANEQFF. V is TRBV5-4 and J is TRBJ2-1; 7 bases align to TRBD1. Per germline, CDR1 SGHNT and CDR2 YYREEE (reference sequence). The J segment lost 6 bases and the V segment lost 4 bases, leaving 4 bases of the junction unmatched. The length of the CDR3 is 13 residues.

This chain links TRBV11-3 with TRBJ2-7; TRBD1 agrees at 8 bases. V was pared by 4 bases and J by 1 base, with 9 bases of the junction left unmatched. The CDR3 covers 16 residues. Per the germline V gene, CDR1 is SGHNT and CDR2 is YENEEA. The CDR3 here is CASSSLGQEGSYEQYF. CDR3 in DNA: TGTGCCAGCAGCTCTCTGGGACAGGAGGGGTCCTACGAGCAGTACTTC. Based on the CDR3 plus reference TRBV11-3 and TRBJ2-7, the full variable domain is EAGVVQSPRYKIIEKKQPVAFWCNPISGHNTLYWYLQNLGQGPELLIRYENEEAVDDSQLPKDRFSAERLKGVDSTLKIQPAELGDSAVYLCASSSLGQEGSYEQYFGPGTRLTVT.